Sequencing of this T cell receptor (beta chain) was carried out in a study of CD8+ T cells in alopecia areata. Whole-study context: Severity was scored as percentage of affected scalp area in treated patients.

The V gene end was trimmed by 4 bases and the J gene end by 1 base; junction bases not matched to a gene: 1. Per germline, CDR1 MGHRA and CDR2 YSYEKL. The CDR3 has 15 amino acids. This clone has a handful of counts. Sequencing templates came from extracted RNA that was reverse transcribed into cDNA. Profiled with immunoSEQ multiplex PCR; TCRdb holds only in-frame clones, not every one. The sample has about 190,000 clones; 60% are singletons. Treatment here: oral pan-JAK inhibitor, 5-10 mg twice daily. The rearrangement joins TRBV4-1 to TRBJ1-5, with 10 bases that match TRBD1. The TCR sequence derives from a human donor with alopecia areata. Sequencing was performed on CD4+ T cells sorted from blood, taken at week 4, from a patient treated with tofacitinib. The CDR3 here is CASSPGQGSNQPQHF. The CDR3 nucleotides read TGCGCCAGCAGCCCGGGACAGGGGAGCAATCAGCCCCAGCATTTT.